These 32 T cell receptor beta chains originate from one sample sequenced in a study of T cells after yellow fever vaccination. TCRdb reanalysed the 5' RACE reads using MiXCR and keeps one entry per CDR3 protein. The sample carries hundreds of thousands of distinct CDR3 sequences, 18% recorded once. The specimen comprised PBMCs, sampled before the yellow fever booster vaccination. These receptors all stem from a man aged 18-30 years who received the YFV17D yellow fever vaccine.

V and J are TRBV7-9 and TRBJ2-3, with 9 bases aligning to TRBD1. Germline V gene data show CDR1 as SEHNR and CDR2 as FQNEAQ (reference sequence). Trimming cost V 2 bases and J 9 bases; bases outside gene matches: 6. CDR3 length: 14 amino acids. This CDR3 is CASSLPDRGRTQYF. DNA of the CDR3: TGTGCCAGCAGCTTACCGGACAGGGGTAGAACGCAGTATTTT.

This clonotype was seen more than once but under ten times. The rearrangement links TRBV5-8 to TRBJ1-1; no clear D gene. The V end lost 8 bases, the J end lost 0 bases, and 11 bases lay between the germline ends. The V gene's germline CDR1 is SGHTS and CDR2 YDEGEE. The CDR3 length is 13 residues. The CDR3, as DNA: TGTGCCAGTACAAGATACATGAACACTGAAGCTTTCTTT. It is translated as CASTRYMNTEAFF.

This sequence joins TRBV30 and TRBJ1-1; D remains ambiguous. V lost 2 bases to trimming and J lost 8 bases, with 12 bases between them. The CDR3 is 12 residues long. Germline CDR1 is GTSNPN and CDR2 is SVGIG (reference sequence). The CDR3 is CAWSRRDSEAFF. CDR3 coding DNA: TGTGCCTGGAGTCGTCGGGATTCGGAAGCTTTCTTT.

This clonotype was detected ten times or more. The CDR3 bases are TGCAGTGCTAGCGGGGGCACCACAGATACGCAGTATTTT. This translates into CSASGGTTDTQYF. The genes are TRBV20-1 and TRBJ2-3; D is perhaps TRBD1 or TRBD2 (6 bases each). The germline V gene has CDR1 DFQATT and CDR2 SNEGSKA (reference sequence). The CDR3 contains 13 residues. V was clipped by 3 bases and J by 2 bases, with 9 bases between them.

The chain is built from TRBV7-9 and TRBJ2-7; D unclear. The length of the CDR3 is 15 residues. CDR1 SEHNR and CDR2 FQNEAQ come from the germline V gene (reference sequence). V lost 4 bases and J lost 2, with 15 bases in between. The CDR3 bases are TGTGCCAGCAGCTCTCGCCTCACTCATACCTACGAGCAGTACTTC. Translation gives CASSSRLTHTYEQYF.

Only a few counts were recorded for this clonotype. The chain combines TRBV18 with TRBJ1-5; D remains unclear. This CDR3 has 15 residues. The V gene lost 6 bases and the J gene lost 10 bases, with 22 bases spanning the gap. The germline V gene has CDR1 KGHSH and CDR2 LQKENI. The CDR3 coding sequence is TGTGCCAGCTCCCTGAACAGTGGCCCGCAAGAACCCCAGCATTTT. Residues: CASSLNSGPQEPQHF.

The chain recombines TRBV7-2 with TRBJ2-1; the D is unclear. This CDR3 region has 13 residues. Looked up from germline, CDR1 is SGHTA and CDR2 is FQGNSA. Trimming shortened V by 3 bases and J by 5 bases, and 8 bases separated the two germline ends. In nucleotides, the CDR3 is TGTGCCAGCAGCTTGCGCCGGGACAATGAGCAGTTCTTC. Translated: CASSLRRDNEQFF.

This clonotype was found a few times. The chain has TRBV29-1 and TRBJ1-1; D is uncertain. Deletions cut 4 bases from V and 0 bases from J, with 9 bases between. The length of the CDR3 is 13 residues. Germline-derived CDR1 and CDR2 are SQVTM and ANQGSEA. The CDR3, as DNA: TGCAGCGTTGTTGAGTATATGAACACTGAAGCTTTCTTT. Translating gives CSVVEYMNTEAFF.

This clonotype was picked up a small number of times. The gene calls are TRBV24-1 and TRBJ2-1; 10 positions match TRBD1. The V and J ends lost 7 bases and 7 bases, in that order; junction bases with no gene match: 3. Per the germline V gene, CDR1 is KGHDR and CDR2 is SFDVKD. The CDR3 consists of 13 residues. CDR3 DNA: TGTGCCACCAGGACAGGGGGCAAGAATGAGCAGTTCTTC. It encodes CATRTGGKNEQFF.

This clonotype was seen more than once but under ten times. V usage is TRBV7-9 and J usage is TRBJ2-2; the match to TRBD1 covers 7 bases. The germline gives CDR1 SEHNR, CDR2 FQNEAQ (reference sequence). Trimming removed 4 bases from V and 5 bases from J; junction bases left unmatched: 7. The CDR3 totals 15 residues. The CDR3 DNA reads TGTGCCAGCAGCTACAGGGGAGAAGGGACCGGGGAGCTGTTTTTT. Its translation is CASSYRGEGTGELFF.

The V call is TRBV25-1, the J call TRBJ1-4; maybe TRBD1 (6 bases). This CDR3 is 16 amino acids long. Between the trimmed V and J ends, which lost 2 bases and 7 bases, there was a span of 17 bases. Germline V gene data show CDR1 as MGHDK and CDR2 as SYGVNS. DNA of the CDR3: TGTGCCAGCAGTGAAACTAGGGGACACCAGTCTGAAAAACTGTTTTTT. Residues: CASSETRGHQSEKLFF.

This clonotype was counted only a few times. The chain joins TRBV9 to TRBJ1-3, with D unresolved. The CDR3 contains 14 residues. Germline CDR1 and CDR2: SGDLS and YYNGEE. Trimming took off 0 bases at V and 5 bases at J, with 9 bases between the two ends. CDR3 in DNA: TGTGCCAGCAGCGTAGGAGCGGGGAGAAACACCATATATTTT. Protein product: CASSVGAGRNTIYF.

In this sample, this clonotype turned up a few times. The chain is built from TRBV12-3 or TRBV12-4 and TRBJ1-1; TRBD1 matches at 8 bases. The CDR3 is 13 amino acids. The V and J ends lost 7 bases and 5 bases, in that order; junction bases with no gene match: 6. The CDR3, as DNA: TGTGCCAGCACAGGGGGCAGGGGTACTGAAGCTTTCTTT. It encodes CASTGGRGTEAFF.

This rearrangement joins TRBV6-5 to TRBJ1-3; D unclear. CDR1 and CDR2 (germline): MNHEY, SVGAGI. The V end was cut by 2 bases, the J end by 0 bases, with 11 bases between. This CDR3 region has 16 residues. The CDR3 coding sequence is TGTGCCAGCAGTTACAACCCGCAGAGCTCTGGAAACACCATATATTTT. Its translation: CASSYNPQSSGNTIYF.

This clonotype was counted a few times. V and J are TRBV5-6 and TRBJ1-4; 7 bases fit TRBD1. This CDR3 has 15 residues. V lost 4 bases to trimming and J lost 5 bases; unmatched junction nucleotides: 8. Germline V CDR1 and CDR2: SGHDT, YYEEEE. The CDR3 sequence is CASSLKGAGNEKLFF. In DNA form, the CDR3 reads TGTGCCAGCAGCCTCAAGGGGGCAGGGAATGAAAAACTGTTTTTT.

This sequence joins TRBV12-3 or TRBV12-4 and TRBJ2-1; TRBD2 matches at 11 bases. With 6 bases clipped from V and 3 bases from J, the junction kept 13 bases outside the gene matches. The CDR3 consists of 18 residues. The CDR3 region is CASRPSYGLAGGYNEQFF. In DNA, the CDR3 is TGTGCCAGCAGGCCCAGCTATGGACTAGCGGGCGGCTACAATGAGCAGTTCTTC.

The gene calls are TRBV27 and TRBJ1-1; tentatively, D is TRBD1 (6 bases). The CDR3 consists of 14 residues. V was pared by 6 bases and J by 2 bases, with 13 bases between. CDR1 is MNHEY, CDR2 SMNVEV, per germline (reference sequence). The CDR3 loop is CASSSRRGNTEAFF. The CDR3 DNA reads TGTGCCAGCAGCTCTCGCAGGGGTAACACTGAAGCTTTCTTT.

The genes are TRBV5-1 and TRBJ2-1, with D possibly being TRBD2 (5 bases). Germline lookup yields CDR1 SGHRS and CDR2 YFSETQ. Trimming shortened V by 4 bases and J by 9 bases, and 14 bases separated the two germline ends. This CDR3 is 13 amino acids long. CDR3 nucleotides: TGCGCCAGCAGCCTAGGGAGATCGCTTGAGCAGTTCTTC. Amino acids: CASSLGRSLEQFF.

This clonotype turned up a few times. The chain joins TRBV6-2 or TRBV6-3 to TRBJ1-5; D unresolved. The germline gives CDR1 MNHEY, CDR2 SVGEGT. V lost 0 bases, J lost 9 bases, and 15 bases lay in between. This CDR3 region has 15 residues. The CDR3 nucleotides read TGTGCCAGCAGTTACTCGGCAGAGCCTCGAATGCCCCAGCATTTT. The encoded protein is CASSYSAEPRMPQHF.

This clonotype was detected only a few times. The chain is built from TRBV20-1 and TRBJ1-5, with D unclear. The CDR3 covers 12 residues. Germline V CDR1 and CDR2: DFQATT, SNEGSKA (reference sequence). V lost 5 bases to trimming and J lost 3 bases, with 8 bases between them. CDR3: CSAPQLNQPQHF. DNA for the CDR3: TGCAGTGCTCCTCAACTCAATCAGCCCCAGCATTTT.

This chain links TRBV7-2 with TRBJ2-7; 11 nucleotides line up with TRBD2. This CDR3 has 12 amino acids. The germline V gene has CDR1 SGHTA and CDR2 FQGNSA. Trimming removed 6 bases from V and 9 bases from J; junction bases left unmatched: 4. The chain's CDR3 is CASSSGGAAQYF. CDR3 in DNA: TGTGCCAGCAGTAGCGGGGGGGCAGCGCAGTACTTC. Full variable domain (remainder filled in from reference TRBV7-2 and TRBJ2-7): GAGVSQSPSNKVTEKGKDVELRCDPISGHTALYWYRQSLGQGLEFLIYFQGNSAPDKSGLPSDRFSAERTGGSVSTLTIQRTQQEDSAVYLCASSSGGAAQYFGPGTRLTVT.

The chain joins TRBV6-2 or TRBV6-3 to TRBJ2-5; no reliable D call. The CDR3 contains 12 residues. Germline loops: CDR1 MNHEY, CDR2 SVGEGT. Trimming cost V 8 bases and J 4 bases, with 11 bases left between them. CDR3 sequence reads: CASQGSRETQYF. CDR3 coding DNA: TGTGCCAGCCAAGGGTCCCGAGAGACCCAGTACTTC.

This clonotype was picked up many times. The chain carries TRBV20-1 and TRBJ1-2; possible D gene TRBD1, 5 bases. Germline loops: CDR1 DFQATT, CDR2 SNEGSKA (reference sequence). The CDR3 is 14 residues long. Trimming took 5 bases from V and 1 from J, leaving 14 bases between them. CDR3 residues: CSAPWTLYNYGYTF. DNA of the CDR3: TGCAGTGCTCCTTGGACACTCTATAACTATGGCTACACCTTC.

CDR3 sequence (DNA): TGTGCCAGCAGCCCAACCTCGACGGGGAAACTGTTTTTT. It specifies CASSPTSTGKLFF. The rearrangement links TRBV9 to TRBJ1-4; D is unresolved. The CDR3 runs 13 residues. The V end lost 4 bases, the J end lost 11 bases, and 15 bases lay between the germline ends. CDR1 is SGDLS, CDR2 YYNGEE, per germline. Combining the CDR3 with reference TRBV9 and TRBJ1-4 gives the whole variable domain DSGVTQTPKHLITATGQRVTLRCSPRSGDLSVYWYQQSLDQGLQFLIQYYNGEERAKGNILERFSAQQFPDLHSELNLSSLELGDSALYFCASSPTSTGKLFFGSGTQLSVL.

V gene TRBV7-2 combines with J gene TRBJ1-2; D is undetermined. The V gene's germline CDR1 is SGHTA and CDR2 FQGNSA. V lost 4 bases and J lost 13, with 13 bases in between. This CDR3 is built from 11 residues. CDR3 residues: CASSSLMRPTF. The CDR3 DNA follows: TGTGCCAGCAGCTCGCTCATGAGGCCCACCTTC.

This rearrangement joins TRBV6-1 to TRBJ2-7; D is possibly TRBD1 (6 bases). The germline gives CDR1 MNHNS, CDR2 SASEGT. The CDR3 has 13 amino acids. Trimming removed 4 bases from V and 3 bases from J, with 10 bases in between. The CDR3 loop reads CASSAIRGYEQYF. CDR3 coding DNA: TGTGCCAGCAGTGCCATCAGGGGCTACGAGCAGTACTTC.

The chain carries TRBV25-1 and TRBJ2-1, with TRBD1 identical over 10 bases. Per the germline V gene, CDR1 is MGHDK and CDR2 is SYGVNS. The CDR3 is 17 residues long. The junction had 12 bases not matched to a gene; V was cut back by 3 bases and J by 7 bases. In DNA form, the CDR3 reads TGTGCCAGCAGTGACCCTACCGGGACAGGGGTTTGGAATGAGCAGTTCTTC. This codes for CASSDPTGTGVWNEQFF.

V is TRBV2 and J is TRBJ2-2, with D perhaps matching TRBD2 (5 bases). V shed 4 bases and J shed 5 bases, with 8 bases lying between them. The CDR3 spans 13 residues. Per the germline V gene, CDR1 is SNHLY and CDR2 is FYNNEI. CDR3 in amino acids: CASSGPGTGELFF. The CDR3 nucleotides read TGTGCCAGCAGTGGACCGGGGACCGGGGAGCTGTTTTTT.

V is TRBV6-1 and J is TRBJ1-2; unclear D gene. The CDR3 loop spans 13 amino acids. CDR1 and CDR2 (germline): MNHNS, SASEGT. The ends were cut back, 4 bases at V and 7 bases at J, with 13 bases in the middle. In DNA, the CDR3 is TGTGCCAGCAGTGCTCTGTTGGGGTCTGGCTACACCTTC. It codes for CASSALLGSGYTF.

This chain connects TRBV7-2 to TRBJ2-3; tentative D call: TRBD2 (5 bases). V was clipped by 4 bases and J by 5 bases, with 13 bases between them. Germline V gene data show CDR1 as SGHTA and CDR2 as FQGNSA. There are 14 residues in the CDR3. Written as DNA, the CDR3 is TGTGCCAGCAGCTCCAGAGGGTTTGTAGATACGCAGTATTTT. Encoded protein: CASSSRGFVDTQYF.

V and J are TRBV7-3 and TRBJ2-4; no clear D gene. Germline CDR1 reads SGHTA; CDR2 reads FQGTGA. The V end was cut by 5 bases, the J end by 7 bases, with 15 bases between. This CDR3 has 14 residues. The CDR3 reads CASSPTSTPNIQYF. In nucleotides, the CDR3 is TGTGCCAGCAGCCCGACCTCCACCCCTAACATTCAGTACTTC.

The chain couples TRBV20-1 to TRBJ2-5, with a weak D call TRBD2 (5 bases). The CDR3 has 14 residues. Germline V gene sequence: CDR1 DFQATT, CDR2 SNEGSKA (reference sequence). Trimming took off 3 bases at V and 2 bases at J, with 13 bases between the two ends. CDR3 sequence: CSARFGVGQETQYF. Here the CDR3 DNA reads TGCAGTGCTAGGTTCGGGGTGGGGCAAGAGACCCAGTACTTC.